The 25 T cell receptor beta chains listed next were all sequenced from one sample in a study of T-cell memory formation after mild COVID-19. TCRdb re-called the 5' RACE reads with MiXCR, one entry per CDR3 protein. This repertoire shows fewer than 700,000 distinct CDR3 sequences, about 20% found once; its top ten account for approximately 12%. Sequencing used PBMCs or a T cell subset sorted from them (not recorded which). The receptors derive from an adult woman who had mild COVID-19 (a few samples of this study predate the infection). Cell type and time point are not known.

This clonotype was seen repeatedly, ten times or more. The genes are TRBV7-9 and TRBJ2-7; TRBD1 matches at 9 bases. This CDR3 contains 14 residues. J gave up 3 bases and V 6 bases, and 6 bases lay outside the gene matches. Per germline, CDR1 SEHNR and CDR2 FQNEAQ (reference sequence). The CDR3: CASRPGQGNYEQYF. The DNA for the CDR3 is TGTGCCAGCAGACCGGGACAGGGAAACTACGAGCAGTACTTC.

V is TRBV6-5 and J is TRBJ1-1, with TRBD1 matching 8 bases. This CDR3 spans 16 amino acids. The V gene end was trimmed by 2 bases and the J gene end by 2 bases; junction bases not matched to a gene: 7. The germline gives CDR1 MNHEY, CDR2 SVGAGI. CDR3 in amino acids: CASSYLTGGLNTEAFF. DNA of the CDR3: TGTGCCAGCAGTTACCTAACAGGGGGGCTTAACACTGAAGCTTTCTTT.

In regard to this clonotype: Compared with germline, one end of the junction differs, possibly owing to a read error. The V gene is TRBV7-7, the J gene TRBJ2-5; 12 bases agree with TRBD1. The CDR3 runs 15 residues. Germline V lookup: CDR1 SSHAT, CDR2 FNYEAQ (reference sequence). As DNA, the CDR3 is TGTGCTAGCAGCTTAGGGACAGGGGGCCGGCAGACCCAGTACTTC. Translated, it gives CASSLGTGGRQTQYF.

A few counts support this clonotype. The chain employs TRBV6-5 and TRBJ2-7; D is unclear. The CDR3 contains 14 residues. Germline values: CDR1 MNHEY, CDR2 SVGAGI. The V end was cut by 2 bases, the J end by 0 bases, with 8 bases between. The CDR3, as DNA: TGTGCCAGCAGTTACGTCGCTAGCTCCTACGAGCAGTACTTC. Amino acids: CASSYVASSYEQYF.

The V and J genes are TRBV12-3 or TRBV12-4 and TRBJ2-7, with D tentatively TRBD1 (5 bases). The V and J ends lost 6 bases and 2 bases respectively, with 11 bases between them. CDR3 length: 13 amino acids. In nucleotides, the CDR3 is TGTGCCAGCAGCAACAGGTCCGCCTACGAGCAGTACTTC. Its translation: CASSNRSAYEQYF.

J is TRBJ1-2 and V is TRBV5-1, with unresolved D. Germline V gene lookup returns CDR1 SGHRS and CDR2 YFSETQ. The CDR3 extends over 13 amino acids. The germline V and J ends were trimmed by 2 bases and 4 bases, with 9 bases remaining between them. The CDR3 DNA reads as TGCGCCAGCAGCTTCGAAGAGACCTATGGCTACACCTTC. Encoded protein: CASSFEETYGYTF.

J is TRBJ2-7 and V is TRBV5-1; perhaps TRBD1 as D (6 bases). Deletions cut 0 bases from V and 9 bases from J, with 13 bases between. The V gene's germline CDR1 is SGHRS and CDR2 YFSETQ. CDR3 length equals 13 residues. The CDR3 here is CASSLEQGRRQYF. The DNA of the CDR3 is TGCGCCAGCAGCTTGGAACAGGGAAGGAGGCAGTACTTC.

In this sample, this clonotype turned up a few times. The rearrangement joins TRBV12-3 or TRBV12-4 to TRBJ1-5, with 9 nucleotides matching TRBD1. The CDR3 contains 14 residues. The junction had 7 bases not matched to a gene; V was cut back by 7 bases and J by 6 bases. The DNA for the CDR3 is TGTGCCAGCACCCCACAGGGGGCGCGTCAGCCCCAGCATTTT. Its protein is CASTPQGARQPQHF.

Many counts were recorded for this clonotype. The chain employs TRBV11-2 and TRBJ2-2, with 14 bases lining up with TRBD2. The J segment lost 4 bases and the V segment lost 5 bases, leaving 3 bases of the junction unmatched. Per germline, CDR1 SGHAT and CDR2 FQNNGV. This CDR3 spans 16 amino acids. For the CDR3, the DNA is TGTGCCAGCAGCACAGGACTAGCGGGAGGCACCGGGGAGCTGTTTTTT. Its translation: CASSTGLAGGTGELFF. The variable domain in full, completed from reference TRBV11-2 and TRBJ2-2, reads EAGVAQSPRYKIIEKRQSVAFWCNPISGHATLYWYQQILGQGPKLLIQFQNNGVVDDSQLPKDRFSAERLKGVDSTLKIQPAKLEDSAVYLCASSTGLAGGTGELFFGEGSRLTVL.

The V gene is TRBV30, the J gene TRBJ2-1; 8 nucleotides agree with TRBD2. This CDR3 contains 16 residues. Germline lookup yields CDR1 GTSNPN and CDR2 SVGIG (reference sequence). With 0 bases clipped from V and 0 bases from J, the junction kept 4 bases outside the gene matches. The CDR3 protein is CAWSVLAGGSYNEQFF. CDR3 in DNA: TGTGCCTGGAGTGTTCTGGCGGGGGGCTCCTACAATGAGCAGTTCTTC.

The rearrangement links TRBV12-3 or TRBV12-4 to TRBJ2-1, with TRBD2 as a possible D gene (6 bases). With 7 bases removed from V and 7 bases from J, the gap between germline ends came to 20 bases. The CDR3 spans 15 residues. CDR3 amino acids: CASNLRAGQSNEQFF. The CDR3 DNA sequence: TGTGCCAGCAACTTGCGGGCGGGGCAATCTAATGAGCAGTTCTTC.

DNA for the CDR3: TGCAGCGTTGAAGTGGTTGGGACTGAAGCTTTCTTT. This codes for CSVEVVGTEAFF. V usage is TRBV29-1 and J usage is TRBJ1-1; D not resolved. This CDR3 is 12 amino acids long. Trimming took 1 base from V and 5 from J, leaving 8 bases between them. CDR1 is SQVTM and CDR2 is ANQGSEA in the germline V gene.

The chain joins TRBV13 to TRBJ2-5; no reliable D call. Trimming shortened V by 1 base and J by 4 bases, and 13 bases separated the two germline ends. CDR1 and CDR2 from the germline V gene are PRHDT and FYEKMQ (reference sequence). CDR3 size: 15 residues. The CDR3 DNA sequence: TGTGCCAGCAGCTTAGACCAGCAGTTCGGAGAGACCCAGTACTTC. It translates to CASSLDQQFGETQYF.

V is TRBV24-1 and J is TRBJ1-2; TRBD1 matches 9 bases. This CDR3 is built from 17 residues. Per the germline V gene, CDR1 is KGHDR and CDR2 is SFDVKD. The J segment lost 6 bases and the V segment lost 3 bases, leaving 13 bases of the junction unmatched. CDR3 nucleotides: TGTGCCACCAGTGATACCAAAATTGCCGGACAGGGGAATGGCTACACCTTC. It encodes CATSDTKIAGQGNGYTF.

The chain is built from TRBV6-5 and TRBJ1-3; 8 bases line up with TRBD1. This CDR3 has 16 amino acids. Germline lookup yields CDR1 MNHEY and CDR2 SVGAGI. J was trimmed by 0 bases and V by 2 bases; bases with no gene match: 3. For the CDR3, the DNA is TGTGCCAGCAGTTACGGGGACAGGATCTCTGGAAACACCATATATTTT. Residues: CASSYGDRISGNTIYF.

This clonotype was seen more than once but under ten times. The chain uses TRBV5-5 and TRBJ2-7; TRBD2 might be the D (5 bases). Per the germline V gene, CDR1 is SGHKS and CDR2 is YYEKEE (reference sequence). The length of the CDR3 is 14 residues. Trimming shortened V by 4 bases and J by 7 bases, and 18 bases separated the two germline ends. CDR3 nucleotides: TGTGCCAGCAGCCCCGAGGTGAGGGCGGTAGAGCAGTACTTC. This gives the protein CASSPEVRAVEQYF.

V and J are TRBV30 and TRBJ2-7; no firm D call. Germline V gene lookup returns CDR1 GTSNPN and CDR2 SVGIG (reference sequence). Trimming cost V 5 bases and J 1 base, with 6 bases left between them. The CDR3 is made up of 11 amino acids. The CDR3, as DNA: TGTGCCTGGGGACGTTCCTACGAGCAGTACTTC. Amino acids: CAWGRSYEQYF.

The chain uses TRBV7-8 and TRBJ2-3; 7 bases fit TRBD2. Germline CDR1 SGHVS, CDR2 FQNEAQ. This CDR3 is 15 amino acids long. The V gene end was trimmed by 1 base and the J gene end by 7 bases; junction bases not matched to a gene: 8. The CDR3: CASSLEGGRAHTQYF. The CDR3 bases are TGTGCCAGCAGCTTAGAGGGTGGGAGGGCCCATACGCAGTATTTT.

This clonotype was counted only a few times. The chain recombines TRBV27 with TRBJ2-7; 7 bases align to TRBD1. The J segment lost 3 bases and the V segment lost 6 bases, leaving 8 bases of the junction unmatched. The CDR3 contains 14 residues. Germline CDR1 is MNHEY and CDR2 is SMNVEV (reference sequence). For the CDR3, the DNA is TGTGCCAGCAGGACAGGGTTAAACCTCTACGAGCAGTACTTC. This codes for CASRTGLNLYEQYF.

The J gene is TRBJ2-1, the V gene TRBV4-3; D gene uncertain. This CDR3 contains 17 residues. Between the trimmed V and J ends, which lost 0 bases and 9 bases, there was a span of 21 bases. Germline CDR1 LGHNA, CDR2 YSLEER. The CDR3 protein is CASSQDSTPLGFFEQFF. CDR3 bases: TGCGCCAGCAGCCAAGACTCGACCCCCCTGGGGTTTTTTGAGCAGTTCTTC.

This clonotype has just a few counts. The chain joins TRBV12-3 or TRBV12-4 to TRBJ2-2; a weak D match, TRBD2 (5 bases). This CDR3 comprises 14 residues. The ends were cut back, 1 base at V and 8 bases at J, with 11 bases in the middle. Here the CDR3 DNA reads TGTGCCAGCAGTTTAGGAGGGCGGTCAGGGGAGCTGTTTTTT. This translates into CASSLGGRSGELFF.

This clonotype was counted a few times. The CDR3 coding sequence is TGTGCCAGCAGCCAAGAAACGGGAAGGAACACTGAAGCTTTCTTT. It specifies CASSQETGRNTEAFF. J is TRBJ1-1 and V is TRBV4-2; D is undetermined. Germline V gene data show CDR1 as LGHNA and CDR2 as YNFKEQ. The CDR3 consists of 15 residues. V was cut by 0 bases and J by 1 base, with 9 bases left in between.

This chain links TRBV7-2 with TRBJ1-1, with 8 bases identical to TRBD1. The CDR3 runs to 13 residues. Germline trimming cut 3 bases from V and 7 bases from J; bases unmatched to any gene: 4. The germline V gene encodes CDR1 SGHTA and CDR2 FQGNSA. CDR3 amino acids: CASSFKTGGEAFF. Here the CDR3 DNA reads TGTGCCAGCAGCTTTAAAACAGGGGGTGAAGCTTTCTTT.

This clonotype was seen a few times. The J gene is TRBJ1-5, the V gene TRBV24-1; D might be TRBD1 (6 bases). V was cut by 4 bases and J by 4 bases, with 10 bases left in between. The germline V gene encodes CDR1 KGHDR and CDR2 SFDVKD. CDR3 length: 14 residues. CDR3 loop: CATSELGANQPQHF. The CDR3 coding sequence is TGTGCCACCAGTGAACTGGGGGCAAATCAGCCCCAGCATTTT.

This clonotype was detected only a few times. The V and J genes are TRBV6-5 and TRBJ1-5; the D gene is possibly TRBD1 (6 bases). The CDR3 extends over 11 amino acids. Trimming removed 7 bases from V and 16 bases from J, with 17 bases in between. CDR1 and CDR2 from the germline V gene are MNHEY and SVGAGI. CDR3 in DNA: TGTGCCAGCAATGGTTCGAGGGGGAAACATTTT. It is translated as CASNGSRGKHF.